A selection of T cell receptor beta chains follows, all from one sample in a study of blood T cell repertoires in COVID-19. Clones were sequenced by immunoSEQ multiplex PCR, and TCRdb holds only the in-frame ones, with some missing. The data hold about 160,000 clones, with 82% observed a single time. Sequencing was performed on PBMCs or T cells enriched from blood (not recorded which). The source is a man aged 60 to 75 who had recovered from COVID-19. The CDR3 runs from the conserved cysteine through the conserved F or W. Each record gives: CDR3 DNA, CDR3 protein, J gene, V gene, clone size, D gene. D genes are given only for firm matches. A row's size may be missing; if present it is once, few, many or a size class.

cdr3_nt: TGTGCCATCAGTGGGCAGGGGGCCAATGAGCAGTTCTTC
cdr3_aa: CAISGQGANEQFF
j_call: TRBJ2-1
v_call: TRBV10-3
clone_size: .
d_call: TRBD1

cdr3_nt: TGCGCCAGCAGCTGGGGGACAGGGGGCGAGGGCTACACCTTC
cdr3_aa: CASSWGTGGEGYTF
j_call: TRBJ1-2
v_call: TRBV5-1
clone_size: once
d_call: TRBD1

cdr3_nt: TGTGCCAGCAGCCCTCGCCCCGGGCGGGAGGTAAACATTCAGTACTTC
cdr3_aa: CASSPRPGREVNIQYF
j_call: TRBJ2-4
v_call: TRBV13
clone_size: .
d_call: TRBD2

cdr3_nt: TGTGCCAGCTCATCGGGACAGGGAAACCAGCCCCAGCATTTT
cdr3_aa: CASSSGQGNQPQHF
j_call: TRBJ1-5
v_call: TRBV18
clone_size: .
d_call: TRBD1

cdr3_nt: TGTGCCAGCAGCTTAAACCAGGGGCTAGCGGGAGGCAATTCGCCGTTCTTC
cdr3_aa: CASSLNQGLAGGNSPFF
j_call: TRBJ2-1
v_call: TRBV7-2
clone_size: .
d_call: TRBD2

cdr3_nt: TGTGCCAGCAGCTTGAAGGGAGGAAATCAGCCCCAGCATTTT
cdr3_aa: CASSLKGGNQPQHF
j_call: TRBJ1-5
v_call: TRBV7-9
clone_size: .
d_call: .

cdr3_nt: TGTGCCAGCAGCGTAGCCCGGACTAGCGGGGGGACAGATACGCAGTATTTT
cdr3_aa: CASSVARTSGGTDTQYF
j_call: TRBJ2-3
v_call: TRBV9
clone_size: .
d_call: TRBD2

cdr3_nt: TGTGCCAGCAGCTTAGGCAGGGGTTCCGGCTATGGCTACACCTTC
cdr3_aa: CASSLGRGSGYGYTF
j_call: TRBJ1-2
v_call: TRBV7-9
clone_size: .
d_call: .

cdr3_nt: TGTGCCAGCAGTTCCCAAAACAGGAACTATGGCTACACCTTC
cdr3_aa: CASSSQNRNYGYTF
j_call: TRBJ1-2
v_call: TRBV27
clone_size: once
d_call: .

cdr3_nt: TGTGCCAGCAGCTTAGAGGTTTCTCCGACTGGAGCTGAAGCTTTCTTT
cdr3_aa: CASSLEVSPTGAEAFF
j_call: TRBJ1-1
v_call: TRBV7-3
clone_size: .
d_call: .

cdr3_nt: TGTGCCAGCAGGAACCCCGGGACAGGGAACACTGAAGCTTTCTTT
cdr3_aa: CASRNPGTGNTEAFF
j_call: TRBJ1-1
v_call: TRBV28
clone_size: .
d_call: TRBD1

cdr3_nt: TGTGCCTCCCGGGACAGTGGCGTCGAAAAACTGTTTTTT
cdr3_aa: CASRDSGVEKLFF
j_call: TRBJ1-4
v_call: TRBV30
clone_size: .
d_call: TRBD1

cdr3_nt: TGTGCCAGCAGTTCTAGCGGGGGGGCCCCAGATACGCAGTATTTT
cdr3_aa: CASSSSGGAPDTQYF
j_call: TRBJ2-3
v_call: TRBV28
clone_size: once
d_call: TRBD2

cdr3_nt: TGTGCCAGCAGCCTTGGGACAGGGGGCACCTACGAGCAGTACTTC
cdr3_aa: CASSLGTGGTYEQYF
j_call: TRBJ2-7
v_call: TRBV2
clone_size: .
d_call: TRBD1

cdr3_nt: TGTGCCAGCAGCGTAGGAAGCGCAGGGGGTACGTCAGATACGCAGTATTTT
cdr3_aa: CASSVGSAGGTSDTQYF
j_call: TRBJ2-3
v_call: TRBV9
clone_size: .
d_call: TRBD1

cdr3_nt: TGTGCCAGCAGCTCGGGACAGGGTAGGCAAGAGACCCAGTACTTC
cdr3_aa: CASSSGQGRQETQYF
j_call: TRBJ2-5
v_call: TRBV7-3
clone_size: .
d_call: TRBD1

cdr3_nt: TGTGCCAGCAGTTTTGGGCTAGCGGGGCCGAACAATGAGCAGTTCTTC
cdr3_aa: CASSFGLAGPNNEQFF
j_call: TRBJ2-1
v_call: TRBV28
clone_size: .
d_call: TRBD2

cdr3_nt: TGTGCCAGCAGCTTAGGTTCTGGCACGGGACAGATCTACGAGCAGTACTTC
cdr3_aa: CASSLGSGTGQIYEQYF
j_call: TRBJ2-7
v_call: TRBV11-2
clone_size: .
d_call: TRBD1